The sequence of this T cell receptor beta chain was determined in a study of CD8+CD57+ T cells in acquired aplastic anemia. The authors sequenced patients whose flow cytometry had shown CD8+CD57+ cell expansion. Researchers used genomic DNA as the template to profile TCR beta VDJ and CDR3. TCRdb re-derived calls from the reads in MiXCR, one entry per CDR3 protein. The repertoire holds under 200,000 distinct CDR3 sequences, less than 60% seen once, with roughly 2% in the top ten. From germline, CDR1 is SGHVS and CDR2 FQNEAQ. The CDR3 is 15 amino acids. Trimming cost V 2 bases and J 1 base, with 11 bases left between them.

This TCR derives from a human donor with aplastic anemia. The chain joins TRBV7-8 to TRBJ1-1; D gene uncertain. Sample: sorted CD4+, CD8+, or CD8+CD57+ T cells (not recorded which) from PBMCs. CDR3 sequence: CASSLLRAANTEAFF. In DNA form, the CDR3 reads TGTGCCAGCAGCTTATTGAGGGCGGCGAACACTGAAGCTTTCTTT.